The TCR beta chain under discussion was sequenced for a study of response to subunit inactivated influenza vaccine. Findings and caveats of the study: Authors suggested seasonal influenza vaccinations each recruit few new T cells.

A word on this clonotype: Its antigen is as yet unknown. The junction departs from the called germline gene at one end, perhaps through a read error.

The CDR3 covers 14 residues. Germline CDR1 is SGHAT and CDR2 is FQNNGV. One entry per CDR3 protein, called by TCRdb with MiXCR from the RT-PCR reads. The profile covers 600,000 to 850,000 distinct CDR3 sequences, with 11% to 15% appearing a single time and 7.5% to 8% taken by the ten largest. The sequence was obtained from a man aged 50 to 59 who received an inactivated influenza vaccine. The J gene is TRBJ1-1, the V gene TRBV11-2; a weak D match, TRBD1 (6 bases). This sample comprised PBMCs from blood, obtained around 15 days before vaccination. CDR3 DNA sequence: TGTGCCAGCGCATCGAGGGGGAAGGGCACTGATGCTTTCTTT. This codes for CASASRGKGTDAFF. The whole variable domain, filled in from reference TRBV11-2 and TRBJ1-1, reads EAGVAQSPRYKIIEKRQSVAFWCNPISGHATLYWYQQILGQGPKLLIQFQNNGVVDDSQLPKDRFSAERLKGVDSTLKIQPAKLEDSAVYLCASASRGKGTDAFFGQGTRLTVV.